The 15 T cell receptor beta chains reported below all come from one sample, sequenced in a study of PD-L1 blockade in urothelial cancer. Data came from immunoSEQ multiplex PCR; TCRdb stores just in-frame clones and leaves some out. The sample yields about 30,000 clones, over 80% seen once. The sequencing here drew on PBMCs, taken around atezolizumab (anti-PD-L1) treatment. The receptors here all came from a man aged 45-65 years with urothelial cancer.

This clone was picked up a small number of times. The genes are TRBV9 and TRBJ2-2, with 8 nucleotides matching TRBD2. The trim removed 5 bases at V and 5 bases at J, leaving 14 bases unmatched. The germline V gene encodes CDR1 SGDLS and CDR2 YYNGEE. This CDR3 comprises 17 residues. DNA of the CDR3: TGTGCCAGCAGGGACGTAAGCGGGGGCGGGAGGACCGGGGAGCTGTTTTTT. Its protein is CASRDVSGGGRTGELFF.

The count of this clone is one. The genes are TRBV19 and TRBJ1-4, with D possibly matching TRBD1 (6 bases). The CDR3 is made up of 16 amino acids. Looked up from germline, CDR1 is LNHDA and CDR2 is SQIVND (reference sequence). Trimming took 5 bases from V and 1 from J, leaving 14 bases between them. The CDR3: CASSPRGRGTNEKLFF. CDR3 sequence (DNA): TGTGCCAGTAGTCCCCGGGGCAGGGGAACTAATGAAAAACTGTTTTTT.

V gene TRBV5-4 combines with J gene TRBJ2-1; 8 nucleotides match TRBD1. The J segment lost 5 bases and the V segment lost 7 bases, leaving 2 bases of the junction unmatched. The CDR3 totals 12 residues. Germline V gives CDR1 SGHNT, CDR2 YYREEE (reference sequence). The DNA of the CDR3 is TGTGCCAGCGGCAGGGGGCACAATGAGCAGTTCTTC. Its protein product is CASGRGHNEQFF.

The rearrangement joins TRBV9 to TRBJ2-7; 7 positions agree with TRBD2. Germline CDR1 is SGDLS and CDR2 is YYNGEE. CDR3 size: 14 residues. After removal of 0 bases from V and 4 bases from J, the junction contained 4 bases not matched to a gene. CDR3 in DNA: TGTGCCAGCAGCGTAGGACCAGCGGGGTACGAGCAGTACTTC. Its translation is CASSVGPAGYEQYF.

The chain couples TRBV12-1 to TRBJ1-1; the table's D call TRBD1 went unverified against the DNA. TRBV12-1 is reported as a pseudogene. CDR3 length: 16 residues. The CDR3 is CASSSAEGDVSTEAFF. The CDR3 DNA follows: TGTGCCAGCAGTTCCGCCGAGGGGGACGTTAGCACTGAAGCTTTCTTT.

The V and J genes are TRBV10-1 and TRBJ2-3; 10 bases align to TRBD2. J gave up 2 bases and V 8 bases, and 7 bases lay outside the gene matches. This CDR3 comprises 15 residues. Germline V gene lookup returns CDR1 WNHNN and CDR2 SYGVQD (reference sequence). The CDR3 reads CASRPGTSDTDTQYF. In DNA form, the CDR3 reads TGCGCCAGCCGTCCCGGGACTAGCGACACAGATACGCAGTATTTT.

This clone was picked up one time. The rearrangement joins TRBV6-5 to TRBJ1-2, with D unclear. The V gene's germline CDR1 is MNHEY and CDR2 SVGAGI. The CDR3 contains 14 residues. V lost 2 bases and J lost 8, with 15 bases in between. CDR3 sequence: CASSYRGGSGGYTF. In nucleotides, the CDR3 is TGTGCCAGCAGTTACCGGGGAGGATCTGGAGGCTACACCTTC.

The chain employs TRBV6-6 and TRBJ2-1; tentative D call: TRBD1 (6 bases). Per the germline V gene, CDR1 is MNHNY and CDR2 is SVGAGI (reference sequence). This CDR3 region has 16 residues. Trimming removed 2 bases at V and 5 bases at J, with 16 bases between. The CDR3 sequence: CASSYPLQGKDNEQFF. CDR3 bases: TGTGCCAGCAGTTACCCCCTCCAGGGGAAGGACAATGAGCAGTTCTTC.

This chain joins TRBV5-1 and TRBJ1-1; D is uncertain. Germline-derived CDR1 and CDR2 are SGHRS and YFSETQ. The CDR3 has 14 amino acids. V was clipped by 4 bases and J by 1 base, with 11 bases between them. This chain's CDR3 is CASSGGWENTEAFF. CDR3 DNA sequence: TGCGCCAGCAGCGGAGGATGGGAGAACACTGAAGCTTTCTTT.

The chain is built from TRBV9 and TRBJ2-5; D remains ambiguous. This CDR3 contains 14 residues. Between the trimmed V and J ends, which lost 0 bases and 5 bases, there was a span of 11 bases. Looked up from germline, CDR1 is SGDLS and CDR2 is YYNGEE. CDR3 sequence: CASSVGGQSETQYF. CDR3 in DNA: TGTGCCAGCAGCGTAGGTGGGCAGTCGGAGACCCAGTACTTC.

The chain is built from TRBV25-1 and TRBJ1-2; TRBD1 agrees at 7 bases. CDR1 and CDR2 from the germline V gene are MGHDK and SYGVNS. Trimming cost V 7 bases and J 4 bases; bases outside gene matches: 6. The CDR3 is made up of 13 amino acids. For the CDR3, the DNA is TGTGCCAGCACCCCCGGGACAGCCTATGGCTACACCTTC. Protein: CASTPGTAYGYTF.

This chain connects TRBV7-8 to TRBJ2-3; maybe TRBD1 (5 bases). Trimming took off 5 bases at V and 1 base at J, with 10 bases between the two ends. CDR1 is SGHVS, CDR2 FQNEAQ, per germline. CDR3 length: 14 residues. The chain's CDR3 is CASSPPTGTDTQYF. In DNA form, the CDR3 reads TGTGCCAGCAGCCCCCCGACAGGCACAGATACGCAGTATTTT. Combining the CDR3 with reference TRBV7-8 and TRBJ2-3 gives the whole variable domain GAGVSQSPRYKVAKRGQDVALRCDPISGHVSLFWYQQALGQGPEFLTYFQNEAQLDKSGLPSDRFFAERPEGSVSTLKIQRTQQEDSAVYLCASSPPTGTDTQYFGPGTRLTVL.

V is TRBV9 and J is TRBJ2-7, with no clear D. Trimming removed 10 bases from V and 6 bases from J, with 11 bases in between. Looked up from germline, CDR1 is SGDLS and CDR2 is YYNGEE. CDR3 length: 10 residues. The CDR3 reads CAALEGEQYV. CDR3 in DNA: TGTGCCGCCCTAGAAGGCGAGCAGTACGTC.

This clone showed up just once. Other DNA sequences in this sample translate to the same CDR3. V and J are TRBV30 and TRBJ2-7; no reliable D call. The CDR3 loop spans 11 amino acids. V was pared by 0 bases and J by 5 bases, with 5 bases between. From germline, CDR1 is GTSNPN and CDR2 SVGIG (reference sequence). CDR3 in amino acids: CAWSVRDEQYF. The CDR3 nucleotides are TGTGCCTGGAGTGTTCGGGACGAGCAGTACTTC.

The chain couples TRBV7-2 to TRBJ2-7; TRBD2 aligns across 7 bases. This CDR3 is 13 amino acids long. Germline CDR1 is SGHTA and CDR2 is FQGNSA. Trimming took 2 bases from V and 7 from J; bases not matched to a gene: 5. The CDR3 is CASSLNWRGEQYV. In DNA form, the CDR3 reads TGTGCCAGCAGCTTAAATTGGCGGGGGGAGCAGTACGTC.